Below are 7 T cell receptor beta chains sequenced from a single sample in a study of blood T cell repertoires in COVID-19. Here immunoSEQ multiplex PCR was the method, and the copy in TCRdb shows in-frame clones only, minus some. Seen here are roughly 320,000 clones, approximately 85% observed once, and the top ten hold just over 7%. The specimen sequenced was peripheral blood. The receptors shown here come from a human donor in a cohort sampled during active COVID-19.

This clone has just one count. V is TRBV19 and J is TRBJ1-1, with TRBD1 matching 10 bases. CDR1 is LNHDA and CDR2 is SQIVND in the germline V gene (reference sequence). The CDR3 extends over 13 amino acids. V trimming: 3 bases; J trimming: 11 bases; junction bases outside the gene matches: 6. The CDR3 loop is CASSMGQGSVAFF. For the CDR3, the DNA is TGTGCCAGTAGTATGGGACAGGGGTCTGTGGCTTTCTTT.

The genes are TRBV5-4 and TRBJ2-7; D remains ambiguous. The CDR3 is 15 residues long. The germline V gene encodes CDR1 SGHNT and CDR2 YYREEE (reference sequence). Trimming removed 2 bases at V and 6 bases at J, with 18 bases between. CDR3 amino acids: CASSFDGYPTSEQYF. The CDR3 DNA reads TGTGCCAGCAGCTTCGACGGGTACCCGACCTCCGAGCAGTACTTC.

This clone was counted ten times or more. V and J are TRBV6-5 and TRBJ1-2; 10 bases align to TRBD1. V trimming: 9 bases; J trimming: 6 bases; junction bases outside the gene matches: 7. Germline lookup yields CDR1 MNHEY and CDR2 SVGAGI. CDR3 length: 13 amino acids. For the CDR3, the DNA is TGTGCCAGTGGACCGGGACAGGGGCATGGCTACACCTTC. Protein: CASGPGQGHGYTF.

This clone was counted once. This chain connects TRBV27 to TRBJ2-2, with D possibly TRBD1 on 7 matching bases. Germline V gene data show CDR1 as MNHEY and CDR2 as SMNVEV (reference sequence). CDR3 size: 18 residues. V lost 2 bases to trimming and J lost 2 bases, with 18 bases between them. The CDR3 loop is CASSLRATGDLNTGELFF. Written as DNA, the CDR3 is TGTGCCAGCAGTTTACGGGCCACAGGGGACTTAAACACCGGGGAGCTGTTTTTT.

The CDR3 nucleotides are TGTGCCAGCAGCGCGACTGTCGATGAGCAGTTCTTC. Translation: CASSATVDEQFF. The chain joins TRBV7-9 to TRBJ2-1; D not certain. Germline CDR1 reads SEHNR; CDR2 reads FQNEAQ (reference sequence). CDR3 length: 12 residues. V gave up 5 bases and J gave up 8 bases, with 10 bases separating them.

Only one count was recorded for this clone. The CDR3 spells CASSQLAGELNEQFF. CDR3 DNA sequence: TGTGCCAGCAGCCAACTAGCGGGGGAGTTAAATGAGCAGTTCTTC. The gene calls are TRBV3-1 (or the pseudogene TRBV3-2) and TRBJ2-1; 10 bases agree with TRBD2. The germline V gene encodes CDR1 LGHDT and CDR2 YNNKEL (reference sequence). The CDR3 has 15 residues. Losses at the gene ends were 2 bases for V and 7 bases for J; bases not matched to a gene: 5.

The V gene is TRBV11-2, the J gene TRBJ2-5; TRBD1 is a possible D gene (6 bases). Trimming stripped 5 bases from V and 7 bases from J, with 17 bases between. Germline CDR1 is SGHAT and CDR2 is FQNNGV. This CDR3 is 14 amino acids long. The CDR3 sequence is CASSPTDRRWTQYF. The CDR3 DNA sequence: TGTGCCAGCAGCCCAACAGACAGGCGGTGGACCCAGTACTTC.